This T cell receptor beta chain was profiled in a study of PD-1 blockade in classical Hodgkin lymphoma. Background on the study: The study gave patients nivolumab 3 mg/kg intravenously every 2 weeks.

The germline V gene encodes CDR1 SGHNT and CDR2 YENEEA. CDR3 length equals 13 residues. Trimming removed 3 bases at V and 4 bases at J, with 6 bases between. TCRdb keeps only in-frame clones here, not all; method: immunoSEQ multiplex PCR. The table has 75,000 to 100,000 clones, more than 85% seen once. Time point noted: cycle 4 day 1 (C4D1), after more than five weeks of nivolumab. Brentuximab vedotin exposure varied, and every patient relapsed after autologous stem cell transplantation. Details on this clone: Its antigen is as yet unknown. Other DNA sequences in this specimen translate into the identical CDR3.

Overall study findings and caveats: At C4D1, TCR diversity had climbed significantly for CD4+ cells, though not for CD8+ cells. The baseline diversity of complete responders showed similarity to that of newly diagnosed patients. Some patients started nivolumab under 1 year after ASCT, and they were excluded.

The gene calls are TRBV11-3 and TRBJ2-2; D not certain. The specimen comprised peripheral blood mononuclear cells (PBMCs), sampled before the fourth cycle of nivolumab. This receptor was obtained from a human donor with classical Hodgkin lymphoma. The CDR3 region is CASSLGRTGELFF. CDR3 in DNA: TGTGCCAGCAGCTTGGGCCGCACCGGGGAGCTGTTTTTT.